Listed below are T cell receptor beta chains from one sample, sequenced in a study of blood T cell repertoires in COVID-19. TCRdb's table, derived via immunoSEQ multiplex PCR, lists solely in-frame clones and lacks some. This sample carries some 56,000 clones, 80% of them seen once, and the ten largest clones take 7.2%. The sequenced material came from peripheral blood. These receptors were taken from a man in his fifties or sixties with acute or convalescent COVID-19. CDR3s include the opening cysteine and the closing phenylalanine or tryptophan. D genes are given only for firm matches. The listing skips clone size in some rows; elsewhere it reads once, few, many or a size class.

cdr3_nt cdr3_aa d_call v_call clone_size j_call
TGTGCCAGCACGTGGGCAGGGGAATCTAGGAACACTGAAGCTTTCTTT CASTWAGESRNTEAFF . TRBV7-9 . TRBJ1-1
TGTGCCAGTAGTGCAGACAGGACCTCCTACGAGCAGTACTTC CASSADRTSYEQYF . TRBV19 . TRBJ2-7
TGTGCCAGCAGCTCTGCACAGGGTAACTATGGCTACACCTTC CASSSAQGNYGYTF . TRBV5-4 . TRBJ1-2
TGCGCCAGCAGCCAGGCGGGACAGGGGGGTGAAAAACTGTTTTTT CASSQAGQGGEKLFF TRBD1 TRBV4-1 . TRBJ1-4
TGTGCCAGCAGCCCCGGGCCGGGAGAAAAACTGTTTTTT CASSPGPGEKLFF . TRBV3-1/TRBV3-2 . TRBJ1-4
TGTGCCAGCAGCTTAATCCGCGGGGACGAGCAGTACTTC CASSLIRGDEQYF . TRBV7-2 once TRBJ2-7
TGTGCCCTGCGCGCCGGACAGGGGGCGCTGCGGTGGACCGGGGAGCTGTTTTTT CALRAGQGALRWTGELFF TRBD1 TRBV24-1 . TRBJ2-2
TGTGCCACCAGCCTAGGGACTGGTCCTGGATATTTT CATSLGTGPGYF . TRBV15 . TRBJ1-3
TGTGCCTCCCCGGGACTACCTGCCTGGGAGCAGTACTTC CASPGLPAWEQYF TRBD2 TRBV27 few TRBJ2-7
TGTGCCAGCAGAAACAGGGTTGGCTACACCTTC CASRNRVGYTF . TRBV12-3/TRBV12-4 . TRBJ1-2
TGTGCCAGAAGCTATATCACCCTCCGTGCCGGGACTAGCGGGGGAAGAAAAGACACCGGGGAGCTGTTTTTT CARSYITLRAGTSGGRKDTGELFF TRBD2 TRBV5-3 . TRBJ2-2
TGTGCCAGCAGTGAGAACCTCCGGGGGGGACAGTTCTTC CASSENLRGGQFF TRBD2 TRBV6-1 . TRBJ2-1
TGTGCCAGCACCAAATTGGCTGGGACAGGGGATAATGAGCAGTTCTTC CASTKLAGTGDNEQFF TRBD1 TRBV25-1 . TRBJ2-1
TGTGCCAGCAGCCCTGTCCTTCTGAACACTGAAGCTTTCTTT CASSPVLLNTEAFF . TRBV9 . TRBJ1-1
TGCGCCAGCAGCCCCCCGGGACTAGCGGGAAACACCGGGGAGCTGTTTTTT CASSPPGLAGNTGELFF TRBD2 TRBV5-1 . TRBJ2-2
TGTGCCAGCAGCGGGGACTACCGGGCAGATACGCAGTATTTT CASSGDYRADTQYF TRBD2 TRBV7-6 . TRBJ2-3
TGCGCCAGCAGCTGGGGGGACAGGGATACAGATACGCAGTATTTT CASSWGDRDTDTQYF TRBD1 TRBV5-1 . TRBJ2-3
TGTGCCAGCAGCTTGACAGGGGGCGAGGGGGCCAAAAACATTCAGTACTTC CASSLTGGEGAKNIQYF TRBD1 TRBV11-2 . TRBJ2-4
TGTGCCAGCTCACTGATTGCCGGGACTAGCGGGGGGGCCGGCAATGAGCAGTTCTTC CASSLIAGTSGGAGNEQFF TRBD2 TRBV18 once TRBJ2-1
TGTGCCAGCAGCTCAGGAGGACTAGCGGGGGGGCCAAAAGAGACCCAGTACTTC CASSSGGLAGGPKETQYF TRBD2 TRBV7-2 . TRBJ2-5
TGCGCCAGCAGCTCACCGGGACTAGTAGTAGATACGCAGTATTTT CASSSPGLVVDTQYF TRBD2 TRBV5-1 . TRBJ2-3
TGTGCCAGTAGGGGCAGTACTAATGAAAAACTGTTTTTT CASRGSTNEKLFF . TRBV19 . TRBJ1-4
TGTGCCACCAGTGATTTGAGAAGCGTCTCAGATACGCAGTATTTT CATSDLRSVSDTQYF . TRBV24-1 . TRBJ2-3
TGCGCCAGCAGCTTGGACGGGGAGGATGGCTACACCTTC CASSLDGEDGYTF . TRBV5-1 . TRBJ1-2
TGTGCCAGCAGTGACAGGGCGAACACCGGGGAGCTGTTTTTT CASSDRANTGELFF TRBD1 TRBV27 . TRBJ2-2
TGTGCCAGCAGTTTAGGCGGACCGGGGGGGGGAGAGACCCAGTACTTC CASSLGGPGGGETQYF TRBD2 TRBV27 . TRBJ2-5
TGTGCCAGCAGTTACTCGGCTAGCGATGAGCAGTTCTTC CASSYSASDEQFF . TRBV6-2/TRBV6-3 . TRBJ2-1
TGTGCCAGCAGCACTCCCGCTAGCGGGGAGTATACGCAGTATTTT CASSTPASGEYTQYF TRBD2 TRBV28 . TRBJ2-3
TGTGCCAGCAGCCTCAAGGCCCCGCGGGATTCACCCCTCCACTTT CASSLKAPRDSPLHF . TRBV7-9 . TRBJ1-6
TGTGCCAGCAGCAAAGTTGGGCCCCACAGGGGTCGGTATGGCTACACCTTC CASSKVGPHRGRYGYTF . TRBV21-1 . TRBJ1-2
TGTGCCAGCAGACAGGGGTCGAACACTGAAGCTTTCTTT CASRQGSNTEAFF TRBD1 TRBV3-1/TRBV3-2 . TRBJ1-1
TGCAGTGCTAGTAGCGGGGGCCTCTACGAGCAGTACTTC CSASSGGLYEQYF TRBD2 TRBV20-1 . TRBJ2-7
TGTGCCAGCAGCGTGAGGGACAGGGAAAGTGAAAAACTGTTTTTT CASSVRDRESEKLFF TRBD1 TRBV9 . TRBJ1-4
TGTGCCAGCAGCCCCGGGGGGCAGCCCTCGGGGCAGTACTTC CASSPGGQPSGQYF . TRBV7-6 . TRBJ2-7
TGTGCCACCGTCATCGGTGGGGCTGGCTACACCTTC CATVIGGAGYTF . TRBV6-5 . TRBJ1-2
TGTGCCATCAGCGGGACTGTCCTACAAGAGACCCAGTACTTC CAISGTVLQETQYF . TRBV10-3 . TRBJ2-5
TGCGCCAGCAGCTTAACCAAAGTCGGGTCCACTAGCGGGGGCAACAATGAGCAGTTCTTC CASSLTKVGSTSGGNNEQFF TRBD2 TRBV5-1 . TRBJ2-1
TGTGCCAGCAGCCAACTGAGGACACCACCGGGCGAGCAGTACTTC CASSQLRTPPGEQYF . TRBV14 . TRBJ2-7
TGTGCCAGCAGCAGACTCTACCAAGAGACCCAGTACTTC CASSRLYQETQYF . TRBV11-1 . TRBJ2-5
TGTGCCAGCAGGTCGGGACAGATGCAAGAGACCCAGTACTTC CASRSGQMQETQYF TRBD1 TRBV4-2 . TRBJ2-5
TGTGCCAGCAGCTCCGGTAATGAGCAGTTCTTC CASSSGNEQFF . TRBV7-3 few TRBJ2-1